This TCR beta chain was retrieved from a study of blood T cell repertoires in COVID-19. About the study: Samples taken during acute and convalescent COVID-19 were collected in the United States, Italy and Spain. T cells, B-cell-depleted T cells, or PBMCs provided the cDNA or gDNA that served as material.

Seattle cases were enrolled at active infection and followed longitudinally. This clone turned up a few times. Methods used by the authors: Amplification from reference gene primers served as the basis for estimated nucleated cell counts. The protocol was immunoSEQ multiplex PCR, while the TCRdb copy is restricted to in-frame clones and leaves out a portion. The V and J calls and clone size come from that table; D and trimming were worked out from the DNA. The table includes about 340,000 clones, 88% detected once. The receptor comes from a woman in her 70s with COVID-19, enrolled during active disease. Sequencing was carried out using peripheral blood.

This CDR3 reads CASSPGSDSPYGYTF. In nucleotides, the CDR3 is TGCGCCAGCAGCCCAGGATCGGACAGCCCCTATGGCTACACCTTC. This rearrangement joins TRBV4-3 to TRBJ1-2; possibly TRBD1 for D (6 bases). The CDR3 extends over 15 amino acids. Trimming removed 4 bases from V and 4 bases from J, with 16 bases in between. Germline V gene lookup returns CDR1 LGHNA and CDR2 YSLEER.